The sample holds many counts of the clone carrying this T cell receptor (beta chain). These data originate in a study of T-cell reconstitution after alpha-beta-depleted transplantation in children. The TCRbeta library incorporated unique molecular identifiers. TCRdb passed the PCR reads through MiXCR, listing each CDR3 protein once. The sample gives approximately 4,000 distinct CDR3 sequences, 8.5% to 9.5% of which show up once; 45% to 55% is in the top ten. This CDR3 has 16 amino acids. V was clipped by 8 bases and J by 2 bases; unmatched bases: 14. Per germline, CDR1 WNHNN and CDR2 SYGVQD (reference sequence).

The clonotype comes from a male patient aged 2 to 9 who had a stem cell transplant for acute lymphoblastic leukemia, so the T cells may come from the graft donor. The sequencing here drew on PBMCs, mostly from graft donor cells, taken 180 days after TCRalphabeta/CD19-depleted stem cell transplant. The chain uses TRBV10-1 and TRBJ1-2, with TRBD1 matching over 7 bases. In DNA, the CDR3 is TGCGCCAGCCTCTTCATTAGGGACAGCCCAAACTATGGCTACACCTTC. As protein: CASLFIRDSPNYGYTF.